The 6 T cell receptor beta chains listed next were all sequenced from one sample in a study of regulatory T cells in long-lasting Graves disease. Specified time point: persistent/refractory GD, antithyroid drugs over 5 years with positive TRAb. RNA extracted from PBMCs served as the sequencing template. According to the study, TCR beta libraries were built with iRepertoire HTBI primers and CDR3-region Arm-PCR. From the multiplex PCR reads, TCRdb called clonotypes with MiXCR, one entry per CDR3 protein. The sample includes under 500,000 distinct CDR3 sequences, around 21% of them seen just once. The input for sequencing was peripheral blood mononuclear cells (PBMCs), taken when the disease was refractory, from a patient treated with antithyroid drugs. These receptors came from a female donor with Graves disease.

Many counts were recorded for this clonotype. V gene TRBV28 combines with J gene TRBJ1-5; perhaps TRBD1 as D (6 bases). Germline V CDR1 and CDR2: MDHEN, SYDVKM. Trimming stripped 10 bases from V and 0 bases from J, with 10 bases between. There are 13 residues in the CDR3. CDR3 amino acids: CATGAYSNQPQHF. In DNA form, the CDR3 reads TGTGCCACAGGGGCCTATAGCAATCAGCCCCAGCATTTT.

This sequence joins TRBV5-6 and TRBJ1-2; D is unresolved. V dropped 1 base and J dropped 2 bases, with 15 bases sitting between them. This CDR3 is built from 16 residues. CDR1 and CDR2 (germline): SGHDT, YYEEEE. The CDR3 nucleotides read TGTGCCAGCAGCTTGCCCTCGAGGGCGGGGAACTATGGCTACACCTTC. This encodes CASSLPSRAGNYGYTF.

The rearrangement links TRBV30 to TRBJ2-7, with 7 bases that match TRBD1. The CDR3 contains 14 residues. Per germline, CDR1 GTSNPN and CDR2 SVGIG (reference sequence). CDR3 in DNA: TGTGCAGGGGGCCGGGACGATTTTTCCTACGAGCAGTACTTC. This translates into CAGGRDDFSYEQYF.

The chain links TRBV6-1 to TRBJ1-6, with D unresolved. Germline CDR1 is MNHNS and CDR2 is SASEGT. This CDR3 region has 14 residues. V lost 5 bases and J lost 10, with 15 bases in between. The CDR3 protein is CASSQRGVYSPLHF. The CDR3 bases are TGTGCCAGCAGTCAACGCGGGGTTTACTCACCCCTCCACTTT.

In this sample, this clonotype turned up many times. The chain recombines TRBV27 with TRBJ2-5, with D perhaps being TRBD1 or TRBD2 (5 bases each). The germline CDR1 and CDR2 sequences are MNHEY and SMNVEV (reference sequence). The V gene lost 2 bases and the J gene lost 5 bases, with 12 bases spanning the gap. This CDR3 is 14 amino acids long. The DNA for the CDR3 is TGTGCCAGCAGTTTAGGGGGTCCTCGTGAGACCCAGTACTTC. Translated: CASSLGGPRETQYF.

The J gene is TRBJ2-2, the V gene TRBV7-9, with D possibly TRBD2 on 6 matching bases. CDR3 length equals 17 residues. Germline CDR1 reads SEHNR; CDR2 reads FQNEAQ (reference sequence). Trimming took 8 bases from V and 5 from J, leaving 24 bases between them. The CDR3 coding sequence is TGTGCCAGCGGCCTCCTGAGGGGCGGGGCAATTACCGGGGAGCTGTTTTTT. This sequence encodes CASGLLRGGAITGELFF.